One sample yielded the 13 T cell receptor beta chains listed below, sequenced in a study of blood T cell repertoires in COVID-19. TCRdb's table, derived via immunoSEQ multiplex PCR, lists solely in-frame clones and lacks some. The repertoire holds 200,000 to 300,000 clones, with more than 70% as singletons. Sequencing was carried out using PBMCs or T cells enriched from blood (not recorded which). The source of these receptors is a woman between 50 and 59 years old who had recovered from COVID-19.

CDR3 nucleotide sequence: TGTGCCAGCAGCTCGAGGAGAGGGCGTAGCACAGATACGCAGTATTTT. Protein: CASSSRRGRSTDTQYF. The rearrangement uses TRBV11-2 and TRBJ2-3; possible D gene TRBD2, 5 bases. Germline V gene data show CDR1 as SGHAT and CDR2 as FQNNGV. V was trimmed by 4 bases and J by 0 bases, leaving 14 bases between them. The CDR3 runs 16 residues.

The CDR3 coding sequence is TGTGCCAGCACCACACTAACCGCTGGGGCCAACGTCCTGACTTTC. Translated, it gives CASTTLTAGANVLTF. This sequence joins TRBV27 and TRBJ2-6; D uncertain. Trimming pared 7 bases from V and 2 bases from J, leaving 12 bases between. The CDR3 has 15 amino acids. The germline CDR1 and CDR2 sequences are MNHEY and SMNVEV (reference sequence).

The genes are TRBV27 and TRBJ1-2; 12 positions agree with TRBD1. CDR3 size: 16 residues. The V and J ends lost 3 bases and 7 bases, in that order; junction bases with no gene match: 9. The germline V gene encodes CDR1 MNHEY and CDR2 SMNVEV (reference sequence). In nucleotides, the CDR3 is TGTGCCAGCAGTTTCAACCCGGGACAGGGGGCGCGTGGCTACACCTTC. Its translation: CASSFNPGQGARGYTF.

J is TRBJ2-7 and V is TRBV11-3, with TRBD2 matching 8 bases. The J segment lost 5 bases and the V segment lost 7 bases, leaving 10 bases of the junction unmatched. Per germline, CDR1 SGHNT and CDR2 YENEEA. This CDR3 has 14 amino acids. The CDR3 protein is CASNSRAGEDEQYF. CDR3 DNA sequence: TGTGCCAGCAATAGCAGAGCGGGGGAGGACGAGCAGTACTTC.

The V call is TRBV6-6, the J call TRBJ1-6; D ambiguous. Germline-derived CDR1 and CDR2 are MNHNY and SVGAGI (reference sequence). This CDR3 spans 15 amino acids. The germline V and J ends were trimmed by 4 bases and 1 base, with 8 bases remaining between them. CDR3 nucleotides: TGTGCCAGCAGTTCCACCCGGTCCTATAATTCACCCCTCCACTTT. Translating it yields CASSSTRSYNSPLHF.

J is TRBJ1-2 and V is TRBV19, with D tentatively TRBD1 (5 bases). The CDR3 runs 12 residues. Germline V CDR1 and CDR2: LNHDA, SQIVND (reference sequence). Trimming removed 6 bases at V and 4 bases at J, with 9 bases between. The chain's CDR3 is CASRSGLYGYTF. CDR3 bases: TGTGCCAGTAGATCGGGACTCTATGGCTACACCTTC.

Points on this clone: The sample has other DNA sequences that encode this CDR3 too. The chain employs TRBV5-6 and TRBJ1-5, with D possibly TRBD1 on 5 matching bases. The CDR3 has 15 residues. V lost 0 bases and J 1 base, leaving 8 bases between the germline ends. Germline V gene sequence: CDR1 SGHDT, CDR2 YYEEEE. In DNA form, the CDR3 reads TGTGCCAGCAGCTTGGGACAGATAAGCAATCAGCCCCAGCATTTT. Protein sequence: CASSLGQISNQPQHF.

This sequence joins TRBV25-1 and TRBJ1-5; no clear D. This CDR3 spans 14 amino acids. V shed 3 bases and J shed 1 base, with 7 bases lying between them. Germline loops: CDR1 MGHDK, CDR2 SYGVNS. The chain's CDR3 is CASSEYRSNQPQHF. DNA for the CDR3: TGTGCCAGCAGTGAGTACAGAAGCAATCAGCCCCAGCATTTT.

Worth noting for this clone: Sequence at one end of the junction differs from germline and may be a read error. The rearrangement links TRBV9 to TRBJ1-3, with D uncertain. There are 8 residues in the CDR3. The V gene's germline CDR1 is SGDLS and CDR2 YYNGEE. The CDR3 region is CASSDEFF. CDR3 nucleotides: TGTGCCAGCAGCGACGAGTTTTTT.

The CDR3 protein is CASSPGGLGNTIYF. The CDR3 region has the DNA TGTGCCAGCAGCCCGGGGGGTCTCGGAAACACCATATATTTT. The chain couples TRBV6-2 or TRBV6-3 to TRBJ1-3, with D possibly matching TRBD1 (5 bases). Trimming pared 6 bases from V and 4 bases from J, leaving 13 bases between. Per germline, CDR1 MNHEY and CDR2 SVGEGT. This CDR3 spans 14 amino acids.

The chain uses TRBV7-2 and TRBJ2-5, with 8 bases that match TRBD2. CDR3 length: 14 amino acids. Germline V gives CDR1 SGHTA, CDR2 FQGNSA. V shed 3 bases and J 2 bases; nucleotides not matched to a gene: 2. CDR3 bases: TGTGCCAGCAGCTTGAGCGGGGGACAAGAGACCCAGTACTTC. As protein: CASSLSGGQETQYF. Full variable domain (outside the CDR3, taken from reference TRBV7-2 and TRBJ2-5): GAGVSQSPSNKVTEKGKDVELRCDPISGHTALYWYRQSLGQGLEFLIYFQGNSAPDKSGLPSDRFSAERTGGSVSTLTIQRTQQEDSAVYLCASSLSGGQETQYFGPGTRLLVL.

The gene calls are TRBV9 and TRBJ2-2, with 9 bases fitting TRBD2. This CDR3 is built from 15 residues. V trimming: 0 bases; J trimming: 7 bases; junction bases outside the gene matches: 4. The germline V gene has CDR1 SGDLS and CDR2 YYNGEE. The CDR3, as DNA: TGTGCCAGCAGCGTAGTTAGCGGGAGTGACGGGGAGCTGTTTTTT. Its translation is CASSVVSGSDGELFF.

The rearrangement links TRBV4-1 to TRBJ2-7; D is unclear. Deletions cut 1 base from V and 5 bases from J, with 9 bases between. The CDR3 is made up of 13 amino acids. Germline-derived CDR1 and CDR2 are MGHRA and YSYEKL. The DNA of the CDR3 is TGCGCCAGCAGCCAAGCCCCGGGTAACGAGCAGTACTTC. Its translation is CASSQAPGNEQYF.